A selection of T cell receptor beta chains follows, all from one sample in a study of blood T cell repertoires in COVID-19. The data were produced by immunoSEQ multiplex PCR, yet TCRdb's version contains in-frame clones alone and is incomplete. The sample has 65,000 or so clones, approximately 80% seen once. Sequenced sample: peripheral blood. Receptors were obtained from a human donor in a cohort sampled during active COVID-19. Both conserved end residues are part of each CDR3. The D gene is left open where the match is weak. Some rows have no size entry. The others give once, few or many, or a class for an expanded clone.

V	size	D	J	length	CDR3	DNA
TRBV5-6	few	-	TRBJ2-3	13	CASSHGGRNTQYF	TGTGCCAGCAGCCACGGGGGGCGGAATACGCAGTATTTT
TRBV5-4	-	TRBD2	TRBJ2-2	17	CASSRGTSGRNTGELFF	TGTGCCAGCAGCCGAGGGACTAGCGGGAGAAACACCGGGGAGCTGTTTTTT
TRBV1	-	-	TRBJ1-3	16	CTSSLYRGPSGNTIYF	TGCACCAGCAGCCTTTACAGGGGACCCTCTGGAAACACCATATATTTT
TRBV11-3	-	TRBD1	TRBJ2-3	14	CASSLGTGLHTQYF	TGTGCCAGCAGCTTAGGGACAGGGCTTCATACGCAGTATTTT
TRBV7-8	-	-	TRBJ1-1	13	CASSLGTALIAFF	TGTGCCAGCAGCTTAGGAACAGCTCTAATAGCTTTCTTT
TRBV20-1	-	-	TRBJ2-1	11	CSARSRDWQFF	TGCAGTGCTAGATCCCGGGACTGGCAGTTCTTC
TRBV19	-	TRBD2	TRBJ2-3	16	CASSLRGGLSPDTQYF	TGTGCCAGTAGTCTCCGGGGGGGACTTTCCCCAGATACGCAGTATTTT
TRBV10-3	-	TRBD1	TRBJ1-3	15	CAIRTGQSSGNTIYF	TGTGCCATTCGGACAGGGCAGTCCTCTGGAAACACCATATATTTT
TRBV28	-	-	TRBJ1-2	14	CASSLGARVNGYTF	TGTGCCAGCAGTTTGGGGGCCAGGGTAAATGGCTACACCTTC
TRBV24-1	few	-	TRBJ2-1	13	CATSDHTSKQQFF	TGTGCCACCAGTGATCATACTAGCAAACAGCAGTTCTTC
TRBV5-1	-	TRBD1	TRBJ1-1	14	CASCSGTVNTEAFF	TGCGCCAGCTGCTCCGGGACAGTGAACACTGAAGCTTTCTTT
TRBV15	-	TRBD1	TRBJ1-2	14	CATSRKGTGALNAF	TGTGCCACCAGCAGAAAAGGGACAGGGGCGTTGAATGCCTTC
TRBV5-8	-	-	TRBJ2-2	15	CASRKLFSGAGELFF	TGTGCCAGCAGAAAATTATTCTCGGGGGCCGGGGAGCTGTTTTTT
TRBV18	-	-	TRBJ1-1	15	CASSANMGGNTEAFF	TGTGCCAGCTCAGCAAATATGGGGGGGAACACTGAAGCTTTCTTT
TRBV4-3	-	TRBD2	TRBJ2-1	16	CASSQGSSGAYNEQFF	TGCGCCAGCAGCCAAGGGTCTAGCGGGGCCTACAATGAGCAGTTCTTC
TRBV27	-	-	TRBJ2-4	16	CASSPGPATPKNIQYF	TGTGCCAGCAGTCCAGGGCCTGCTACACCCAAAAACATTCAGTACTTC
TRBV18	-	-	TRBJ2-7	14	CASSPRAVGGEQYF	TGTGCCAGCTCACCCAGGGCCGTCGGGGGCGAGCAGTACTTC
TRBV2	-	TRBD2	TRBJ2-3	21	CASRVLYTSGGLIFSTDTQYF	TGTGCCAGCAGGGTATTATATACTAGCGGGGGCCTGATATTTAGCACAGATACGCAGTATTTT
TRBV5-1	-	TRBD1	TRBJ2-3	14	CASSPGQHSDTQYF	TGCGCCAGCAGCCCGGGACAGCACTCGGATACGCAGTATTTT
TRBV6-5	-	-	TRBJ2-7	14	CASSYSGVTGEQYF	TGTGCCAGCAGTTACTCGGGCGTCACGGGGGAGCAGTACTTC
TRBV19	-	-	TRBJ1-1	13	CASSVRGGVEAFF	TGTGCCAGTAGTGTTCGGGGTGGAGTGGAAGCTTTCTTT
TRBV11-2	-	-	TRBJ2-7	12	CASRTGGYEQYF	TGTGCCAGCAGAACCGGGGGCTACGAGCAGTACTTC
TRBV10-3	-	TRBD2	TRBJ2-3	16	CAISSVAGESPDTQYF	TGTGCCATCAGTTCCGTAGCGGGAGAAAGCCCAGATACGCAGTATTTT
TRBV4-3	once	-	TRBJ2-3	15	CASSQETYMADTQYF	TGCGCCAGCAGCCAAGAAACATACATGGCAGATACGCAGTATTTT
TRBV4-2	once	-	TRBJ2-2	14	CASSQDTNGGELFF	TGTGCCAGCAGCCAAGATACTAACGGCGGGGAGCTGTTTTTT
TRBV19	few	TRBD1	TRBJ1-5	15	CASSTFDRVNQPQHF	TGTGCCAGTAGTACCTTCGACAGGGTCAATCAGCCCCAGCATTTT
TRBV3-1/TRBV3-2	once	-	TRBJ2-7	15	CASSQDPSSSYEQYF	TGTGCCAGCAGCCAAGATCCCTCGAGCTCCTACGAGCAGTACTTC
TRBV27	-	-	TRBJ2-7	13	CASRPVGAYEQYF	TGTGCCAGCAGGCCCGTAGGGGCTTACGAGCAGTACTTC
TRBV7-2	-	-	TRBJ1-2	13	CASSPWGVDGYTF	TGTGCCAGCAGCCCCTGGGGGGTTGATGGCTACACCTTC
TRBV19	-	TRBD2	TRBJ2-1	17	CASSRGGGRVSYNEQFF	TGTGCCAGTAGTAGGGGTGGCGGGAGGGTTTCCTACAATGAGCAGTTCTTC
TRBV30	-	-	TRBJ1-6	12	CAWRRDTAPLHF	TGTGCCTGGAGAAGGGACACTGCACCCCTCCACTTT
TRBV30	-	-	TRBJ1-1	16	CAWYPGEIDQNTEAFF	TGTGCCTGGTACCCGGGGGAGATTGACCAGAACACTGAAGCTTTCTTT
TRBV5-1	many	TRBD2	TRBJ2-5	15	CASSLELAGEETQYF	TGCGCCAGCAGCTTGGAGCTAGCGGGAGAAGAGACCCAGTACTTC
TRBV3-1/TRBV3-2	-	TRBD2	TRBJ2-3	17	CASSQVRTSGNLGTQYF	TGTGCCAGCAGCCAAGTTCGGACTAGCGGCAACCTTGGTACGCAGTATTTT
TRBV19	-	-	TRBJ2-7	15	CASSIGHVSSYEQYF	TGTGCCAGTAGTATCGGACACGTGAGCTCCTACGAGCAGTACTTC
TRBV6-5	few	-	TRBJ1-1	12	CASSSGYTEAFF	TGTGCCAGCAGTTCAGGCTACACTGAAGCTTTCTTT
TRBV5-6	-	-	TRBJ1-2	13	CASSPVRLPGYTF	TGTGCCAGCAGCCCCGTGCGGCTTCCCGGCTACACCTTC
TRBV19	-	-	TRBJ1-5	16	CASSIPWAGNEQPQHF	TGTGCCAGTAGTATCCCCTGGGCTGGAAACGAACAGCCCCAGCATTTT
TRBV28	-	-	TRBJ1-2	15	CASSLDLQGVYGYTF	TGTGCCAGCAGTTTAGATCTCCAGGGCGTCTATGGCTACACCTTC
TRBV6-1	-	-	TRBJ2-1	14	CASSEANSHNEQFF	TGTGCCAGCAGTGAAGCAAACAGCCACAATGAGCAGTTCTTC
TRBV7-9	-	-	TRBJ2-5	16	CASSSKPGQKRETQYF	TGTGCCAGCAGCAGCAAACCGGGACAAAAGAGGGAGACCCAGTACTTC
TRBV30	-	-	TRBJ1-1	16	CAWSGEGVRGDTEAFF	TGTGCCTGGAGCGGGGAGGGAGTAAGGGGCGACACTGAAGCTTTCTTT
TRBV7-2	-	-	TRBJ1-1	14	CASSFKEGSTEAFF	TGTGCCAGCAGCTTTAAGGAGGGGAGTACTGAAGCTTTCTTT
TRBV5-5	-	TRBD1	TRBJ2-7	16	CASSLGQGRIAREQYF	TGTGCCAGCAGCTTAGGACAGGGAAGAATTGCTCGCGAGCAGTACTTC
TRBV2	-	-	TRBJ1-5	14	CASSERQGNQPQHF	TGTGCCAGCAGTGAACGGCAGGGCAATCAGCCCCAGCATTTT
TRBV5-5	-	TRBD1	TRBJ1-5	16	CASSSAWGQGGQPQHF	TGTGCCAGCAGCTCAGCTTGGGGACAGGGGGGTCAGCCCCAGCATTTT
TRBV6-2/TRBV6-3	-	TRBD2	TRBJ2-7	13	CASSFAGVDEQYF	TGTGCCAGCAGTTTCGCGGGGGTTGACGAGCAGTACTTC
TRBV28	-	TRBD1	TRBJ1-5	14	CASMPQGVFQPQHF	TGTGCCAGCATGCCCCAGGGGGTCTTTCAGCCCCAGCATTTT
TRBV5-1	once	TRBD2	TRBJ2-3	17	CASSAGTSGRAVDTQYF	TGCGCCAGCAGCGCAGGGACTAGCGGGAGGGCAGTAGATACGCAGTATTTT
TRBV5-6	-	-	TRBJ1-2	14	CASSWEQGIYGYTF	TGTGCCAGCAGCTGGGAGCAGGGGATCTATGGCTACACCTTC
TRBV30	-	TRBD2	TRBJ2-1	13	CALGLAGAVEQFF	TGTGCCCTGGGACTAGCGGGAGCAGTTGAGCAGTTCTTC
TRBV6-2/TRBV6-3	-	TRBD1	TRBJ1-2	17	CASSYRSGTGNNYGYTF	TGTGCCAGCAGTTACCGGTCCGGGACAGGGAACAACTATGGCTACACCTTC
TRBV3-1/TRBV3-2	-	TRBD1	TRBJ1-6	14	CASRLTGSNSPLHF	TGTGCCAGCCGCCTGACAGGGAGTAATTCACCCCTCCACTTT
TRBV5-1	-	TRBD1	TRBJ1-2	13	CASSSGQGNGYTF	TGCGCCAGCAGCTCCGGACAGGGCAATGGCTACACCTTC
TRBV9	once	-	TRBJ2-1	15	CASSVEASSYNEQFF	TGTGCCAGCAGCGTAGAGGCTAGCTCCTACAATGAGCAGTTCTTC